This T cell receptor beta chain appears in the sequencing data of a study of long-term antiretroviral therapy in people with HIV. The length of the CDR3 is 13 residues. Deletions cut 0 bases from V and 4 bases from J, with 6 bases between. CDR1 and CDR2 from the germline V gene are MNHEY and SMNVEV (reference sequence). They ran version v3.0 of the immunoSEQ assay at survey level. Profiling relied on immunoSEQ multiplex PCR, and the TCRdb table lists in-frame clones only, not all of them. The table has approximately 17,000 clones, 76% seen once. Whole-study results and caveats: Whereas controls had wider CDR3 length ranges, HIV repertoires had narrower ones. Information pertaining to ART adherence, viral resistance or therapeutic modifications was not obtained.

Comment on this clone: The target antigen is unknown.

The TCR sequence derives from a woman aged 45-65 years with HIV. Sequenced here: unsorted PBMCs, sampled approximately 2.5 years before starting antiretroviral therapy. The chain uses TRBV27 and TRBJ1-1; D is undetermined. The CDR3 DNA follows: TGTGCCAGCAGTTTATCCCTGGGCACTGAAGCTTTCTTT. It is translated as CASSLSLGTEAFF.